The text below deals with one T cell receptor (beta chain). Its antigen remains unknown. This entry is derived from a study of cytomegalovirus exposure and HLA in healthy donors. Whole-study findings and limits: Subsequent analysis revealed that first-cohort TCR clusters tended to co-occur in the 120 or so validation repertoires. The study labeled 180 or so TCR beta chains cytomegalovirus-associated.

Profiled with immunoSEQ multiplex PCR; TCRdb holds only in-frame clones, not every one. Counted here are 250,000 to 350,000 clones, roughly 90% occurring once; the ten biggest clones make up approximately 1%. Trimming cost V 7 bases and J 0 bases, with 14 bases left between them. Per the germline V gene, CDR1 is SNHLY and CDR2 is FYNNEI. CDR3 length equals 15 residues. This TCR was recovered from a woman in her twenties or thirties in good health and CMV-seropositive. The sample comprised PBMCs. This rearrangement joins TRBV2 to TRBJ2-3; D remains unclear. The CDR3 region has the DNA TGTGCCAGCAAGGAATGGGCGACTAGCACAGATACGCAGTATTTT. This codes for CASKEWATSTDTQYF.